This is a list of T cell receptor beta chains from one sample in a study of blood T cell repertoires in COVID-19. Data came from immunoSEQ multiplex PCR; TCRdb stores just in-frame clones and leaves some out. Of more than 95,000 clones in the sample, around nine tenths were seen once. The sample comprised peripheral blood. These receptors originate from a man aged 45-60 years with acute or convalescent COVID-19. CDR3s include the opening cysteine and the closing phenylalanine or tryptophan. A D gene is named only where the DNA matches it firmly. Clone size is not always given. Where it is, it says once, few, many or a class for expanded clones.

V,D,length,size,J,DNA,CDR3
TRBV19,TRBD2,15,-,TRBJ2-7,TGTGCCAGTAGCGAGGGACTAGCGGAGGCCTACGAGCAGTACTTC,CASSEGLAEAYEQYF
TRBV15,-,13,-,TRBJ1-2,TGTGCCACCAGCAGCAACGGGGACTATGGCTACACCTTC,CATSSNGDYGYTF
TRBV7-9,-,13,-,TRBJ1-4,TGTGCCAGCAGCCTACAGGGTGAGGAAAAACTGTTTTTT,CASSLQGEEKLFF
TRBV6-5,-,14,few,TRBJ1-1,TGTGCCGCTTGCGACGGGATAATGAACACTGAAGCTTTCTTT,CAACDGIMNTEAFF
TRBV6-5,-,14,-,TRBJ2-1,TGTGCCAGCAGGCCTGCTATAATCCATAATGAGCAGTTCTTC,CASRPAIIHNEQFF
TRBV21-1,-,16,-,TRBJ2-1,TGTGCCAGCAGCAATTTAGGGACTAGCTCAACCAATGAGCAGTTCTTC,CASSNLGTSSTNEQFF
TRBV7-2,-,14,-,TRBJ2-5,TGTGCCAGCAGCTTAGAACGAGGTCAAGAGACCCAGTACTTC,CASSLERGQETQYF
TRBV5-5,TRBD2,18,-,TRBJ2-3,TGTGCCAGCAGCTTGGCCGGGGTAGCGGGAGTTGGCACAGATACGCAGTATTTT,CASSLAGVAGVGTDTQYF
TRBV29-1,TRBD2,17,-,TRBJ2-3,TGCAGCGTTGACGGACTCGCGGGGGGGGGTAGCACAGATACGCAGTATTTT,CSVDGLAGGGSTDTQYF
TRBV5-5,TRBD1,13,-,TRBJ1-4,TGTGCCAGCAGGTTAGGGACAGAGGGAAAACTGTTTTTT,CASRLGTEGKLFF
TRBV15,-,16,-,TRBJ1-4,TGTGCCACCAGCGGCCAGGGGACCGCAACTAATGAAAAACTGTTTTTT,CATSGQGTATNEKLFF
TRBV27,-,14,-,TRBJ2-5,TGTGCCAGCGGACAAGGGGGCCTGGGAGGGACCCAGTACTTC,CASGQGGLGGTQYF
TRBV2,-,15,-,TRBJ2-2,TGTGCCAGCAGTGAATACGGTCCGAACACCGGGGAGCTGTTTTTT,CASSEYGPNTGELFF
TRBV24-1,-,15,once,TRBJ2-1,TGTGCCACCAGTGATATCGGACTCTCCTACAATGAGCAGTTCTTC,CATSDIGLSYNEQFF
TRBV5-4,-,14,few,TRBJ2-2,TGTGCCAGCAGCTTGCAGGGGCCTATGGGGGAGCTGTTTTTT,CASSLQGPMGELFF
TRBV11-3,-,15,-,TRBJ2-5,TGTGCCAGCAGCCCCGGGACACCAGGTGCAGAGACCCAGTACTTC,CASSPGTPGAETQYF
TRBV27,-,12,once,TRBJ1-3,TGTGCCAGCAGTTTAGGGGGGGCGCCCCTATATTTT,CASSLGGAPLYF